The rows below give T cell receptor beta chains drawn from one sample of a study of blood T cell repertoires in COVID-19. The protocol was immunoSEQ multiplex PCR, while the TCRdb copy is restricted to in-frame clones and leaves out a portion. Here the sample spans approximately 68,000 clones, roughly 82% being singletons. Sample: peripheral blood. The receptors were sampled from a human donor in a cohort sampled during active COVID-19. CDR3s include the opening cysteine and the closing phenylalanine or tryptophan. Fields, in order: J gene, clone size, V gene, D gene, CDR3 DNA, CDR3 protein. A D gene is named only where the DNA matches it firmly. The size field is filled for only some rows; it gives once, few, many or a size class.

J gene: TRBJ2-7
clone size: once
V gene: TRBV5-4
D gene: TRBD1
CDR3 DNA: TGTGCCAGCAGCTTTAACAGGGGCGAGCAGTACTTC
CDR3 protein: CASSFNRGEQYF

J gene: TRBJ2-3
clone size: -
V gene: TRBV7-2
D gene: -
CDR3 DNA: TGTGCCAGCAGCTTATATACAGATACGCAGTATTTT
CDR3 protein: CASSLYTDTQYF

J gene: TRBJ2-7
clone size: -
V gene: TRBV2
D gene: -
CDR3 DNA: TGTGCCAGCAGTGATGATGGGAGCTCCTACGAGCAGTACTTC
CDR3 protein: CASSDDGSSYEQYF

J gene: TRBJ1-2
clone size: -
V gene: TRBV12-3/TRBV12-4
D gene: -
CDR3 DNA: TGTGCCAGCAGTTTAACCGGGGGCTATGGCTACACCTTC
CDR3 protein: CASSLTGGYGYTF

J gene: TRBJ2-1
clone size: -
V gene: TRBV5-4
D gene: TRBD2
CDR3 DNA: TGTGCCAGCAGCCGCCGATGGCTAGCGGGGGGTTTGGATGAGCAGTTCTTC
CDR3 protein: CASSRRWLAGGLDEQFF

J gene: TRBJ2-5
clone size: -
V gene: TRBV21-1
D gene: -
CDR3 DNA: TGTGCCAGCAGCACTAGGAGGGGGCGCCCCGAAGAGACCCAGTACTTC
CDR3 protein: CASSTRRGRPEETQYF

J gene: TRBJ2-5
clone size: -
V gene: TRBV18
D gene: -
CDR3 DNA: TGTGCCAGCTCACCGGGCACAGAAGAGACCCAGTACTTC
CDR3 protein: CASSPGTEETQYF

J gene: TRBJ1-2
clone size: many
V gene: TRBV12-3/TRBV12-4
D gene: TRBD1
CDR3 DNA: TGTGCCAGCACCGGCGAAGGGGGCGGCTACACCTTC
CDR3 protein: CASTGEGGGYTF

J gene: TRBJ2-3
clone size: -
V gene: TRBV7-9
D gene: -
CDR3 DNA: TGTGCCAGCAGCTTGGGGACTCCCGGCTTAGGGCAGTATTTT
CDR3 protein: CASSLGTPGLGQYF

J gene: TRBJ2-6
clone size: -
V gene: TRBV4-1
D gene: TRBD2
CDR3 DNA: TGCGCCAGCAGCCGAGCGGGGCCAGGCCCTGGGGCCAACGTCCTGACTTTC
CDR3 protein: CASSRAGPGPGANVLTF

J gene: TRBJ1-6
clone size: -
V gene: TRBV30
D gene: -
CDR3 DNA: TGTGCCTGGAGTGAAACAAATAATTCACCCCTCCACTTT
CDR3 protein: CAWSETNNSPLHF

J gene: TRBJ2-7
clone size: -
V gene: TRBV7-2
D gene: -
CDR3 DNA: TGTGCCAGCAGCTTAGCGCGAGGGTCCTACGAGCAGTACTTC
CDR3 protein: CASSLARGSYEQYF

J gene: TRBJ1-2
clone size: -
V gene: TRBV7-2
D gene: -
CDR3 DNA: TGTGCCAGCAGCTTATCCCGGGGGGAGTATGGCTACACCTTC
CDR3 protein: CASSLSRGEYGYTF

J gene: TRBJ2-5
clone size: -
V gene: TRBV5-4
D gene: -
CDR3 DNA: TGTGCCAGCACCTACCGTGGGGGGGAGACCCAGTACTTC
CDR3 protein: CASTYRGGETQYF

J gene: TRBJ1-2
clone size: -
V gene: TRBV19
D gene: -
CDR3 DNA: TGTGCCAGTAGTACGCCAGGATACGGCTACACCTTC
CDR3 protein: CASSTPGYGYTF

J gene: TRBJ1-4
clone size: -
V gene: TRBV6-5
D gene: TRBD1
CDR3 DNA: TGTGCCAGCAGTCTAACAGGGGGAAGAAGCGAAAAACTGTTTTTT
CDR3 protein: CASSLTGGRSEKLFF

J gene: TRBJ1-5
clone size: -
V gene: TRBV18
D gene: -
CDR3 DNA: TGTGCCAGCTCACCACCGTCGAATCAGCCCCAGCATTTT
CDR3 protein: CASSPPSNQPQHF

J gene: TRBJ1-5
clone size: few
V gene: TRBV19
D gene: -
CDR3 DNA: TGTGCCAGTAGTGCCTCCGTGAGGAGCAATCAGCCCCAGCATTTT
CDR3 protein: CASSASVRSNQPQHF

J gene: TRBJ1-2
clone size: once
V gene: TRBV4-2
D gene: -
CDR3 DNA: TGTGCCAGCAGCCAAGATAATGAGAATAGCTCGGGCTACACCTTC
CDR3 protein: CASSQDNENSSGYTF

J gene: TRBJ2-7
clone size: -
V gene: TRBV29-1
D gene: -
CDR3 DNA: TGCAGCGTTTCCAAGGGGTGGTCCTACGAGCAGTACTTC
CDR3 protein: CSVSKGWSYEQYF

J gene: TRBJ2-5
clone size: -
V gene: TRBV4-2
D gene: -
CDR3 DNA: TGTGCCAGCAGCCAAGATGCGCGGAGGGAGACCCAGTACTTC
CDR3 protein: CASSQDARRETQYF

J gene: TRBJ1-2
clone size: once
V gene: TRBV19
D gene: -
CDR3 DNA: TGTGCCAGTAGGGTGGGCTTCTATGGCTACACCTTC
CDR3 protein: CASRVGFYGYTF

J gene: TRBJ1-1
clone size: -
V gene: TRBV7-9
D gene: -
CDR3 DNA: TGTGCCAGCAGCTCAGGGGCTTCCGGGAACACTGAAGCTTTCTTT
CDR3 protein: CASSSGASGNTEAFF

J gene: TRBJ2-7
clone size: -
V gene: TRBV3-1/TRBV3-2
D gene: TRBD1
CDR3 DNA: TGTGCCAGCAGCCCAATCGACAGGGGTGAGCAGTACTTC
CDR3 protein: CASSPIDRGEQYF

J gene: TRBJ2-3
clone size: -
V gene: TRBV13
D gene: -
CDR3 DNA: TGTGCCAGCAGCCTCTCCAGGGGAGATACGCAGTATTTT
CDR3 protein: CASSLSRGDTQYF

J gene: TRBJ2-7
clone size: -
V gene: TRBV7-8
D gene: -
CDR3 DNA: TGTGCCAGCAGCTTACAGGGGAGCCACGAGCAGTACTTC
CDR3 protein: CASSLQGSHEQYF

J gene: TRBJ1-3
clone size: -
V gene: TRBV7-9
D gene: TRBD1
CDR3 DNA: TGTGCCAGCAGCGGACCGACAGGGCTCGAACGGAGAAACACCATATATTTT
CDR3 protein: CASSGPTGLERRNTIYF

J gene: TRBJ2-3
clone size: few
V gene: TRBV15
D gene: TRBD2
CDR3 DNA: TGTGCCACCAGCAGAGATCGGGGGGAGGGCACAGATACGCAGTATTTT
CDR3 protein: CATSRDRGEGTDTQYF

J gene: TRBJ2-7
clone size: -
V gene: TRBV6-6
D gene: TRBD2
CDR3 DNA: TGTGCCAGCAGTTACTCCGTGGCTAGCGGGGGGAAGCAGTACTTC
CDR3 protein: CASSYSVASGGKQYF

J gene: TRBJ1-1
clone size: once
V gene: TRBV15
D gene: -
CDR3 DNA: TGTGCCACCAGCAGAGGCGGAACTGAAGCTTTCTTT
CDR3 protein: CATSRGGTEAFF

J gene: TRBJ2-3
clone size: -
V gene: TRBV19
D gene: -
CDR3 DNA: TGTGCCAGTAGCATCGCGGGGACCCGAGGGGATACGCAGTATTTT
CDR3 protein: CASSIAGTRGDTQYF

J gene: TRBJ2-5
clone size: -
V gene: TRBV7-9
D gene: TRBD2
CDR3 DNA: TGTGCCAGCAGCTTGGCCCCGGGACTAGATAAAGAGACCCAGTACTTC
CDR3 protein: CASSLAPGLDKETQYF

J gene: TRBJ2-7
clone size: -
V gene: TRBV7-8
D gene: TRBD1
CDR3 DNA: TGTGCCAGCAGCCCCGCCGGGACAGGGTATACCTACGAGCAGTACTTC
CDR3 protein: CASSPAGTGYTYEQYF

J gene: TRBJ2-7
clone size: -
V gene: TRBV11-2
D gene: -
CDR3 DNA: TGTGCCAGCAGCACGACTACCCGGGACATACCCTACGAGCAGTACTTC
CDR3 protein: CASSTTTRDIPYEQYF

J gene: TRBJ2-3
clone size: -
V gene: TRBV24-1
D gene: -
CDR3 DNA: TGTGCCACCAGTCAGGGGCTGGGGGATACGCAGTATTTT
CDR3 protein: CATSQGLGDTQYF

J gene: TRBJ1-1
clone size: -
V gene: TRBV25-1
D gene: -
CDR3 DNA: TGTGCCACCAGCCAAGAGGGCACTGAAGCTTTCTTT
CDR3 protein: CATSQEGTEAFF

J gene: TRBJ2-2
clone size: -
V gene: TRBV11-2
D gene: TRBD1
CDR3 DNA: TGTGCCAGCAGCTGGGGGACAGGGAACACCGGGGAGCTGTTTTTT
CDR3 protein: CASSWGTGNTGELFF

J gene: TRBJ2-5
clone size: few
V gene: TRBV5-6
D gene: -
CDR3 DNA: TGTGCCAGCAGCTTTTTACAGGTGATGGGCCAAGAGACCCAGTACTTC
CDR3 protein: CASSFLQVMGQETQYF

J gene: TRBJ1-2
clone size: -
V gene: TRBV27
D gene: -
CDR3 DNA: TGTGCCAGCAGTACCGTGGGGGGGGCAGGGAAGGACTATGGCTACACCTTC
CDR3 protein: CASSTVGGAGKDYGYTF

J gene: TRBJ2-1
clone size: -
V gene: TRBV2
D gene: -
CDR3 DNA: TGTGCCAGCAGGACACAAACAAGCTCCTACAATGAGCAGTTCTTC
CDR3 protein: CASRTQTSSYNEQFF

J gene: TRBJ1-3
clone size: -
V gene: TRBV6-5
D gene: -
CDR3 DNA: TGTGCCAGCAGAAGTACAGGCGCCTCTGGAAACACCATATATTTT
CDR3 protein: CASRSTGASGNTIYF

J gene: TRBJ2-7
clone size: -
V gene: TRBV11-2
D gene: -
CDR3 DNA: TGTGCCAGCAGCCGCCTGCGGAGCCCGAGCTCCTACGAGCAGTACTTC
CDR3 protein: CASSRLRSPSSYEQYF

J gene: TRBJ2-3
clone size: -
V gene: TRBV7-2
D gene: -
CDR3 DNA: TGTGCCAGCAGCCCTATTGAGCCAGGAGATACGCAGTATTTT
CDR3 protein: CASSPIEPGDTQYF

J gene: TRBJ2-7
clone size: -
V gene: TRBV3-1/TRBV3-2
D gene: TRBD2
CDR3 DNA: TGTGCCAGCAGCCGGACTAGCGGGGCCTACGAGCAGTACTTC
CDR3 protein: CASSRTSGAYEQYF

J gene: TRBJ2-5
clone size: -
V gene: TRBV7-9
D gene: -
CDR3 DNA: TGTGCCAGCAGCTTAATAGGGCAGGGGTACGAGACCCAGTACTTC
CDR3 protein: CASSLIGQGYETQYF

J gene: TRBJ1-6
clone size: -
V gene: TRBV15
D gene: -
CDR3 DNA: TGTGCCACCAGCAGGGAACTTACAGGGAATTCACCCCTCCACTTT
CDR3 protein: CATSRELTGNSPLHF

J gene: TRBJ1-2
clone size: -
V gene: TRBV11-2
D gene: -
CDR3 DNA: TGTGCCAGCAGCTTAGGAGGGTTCAACTATGGCTACACCTTC
CDR3 protein: CASSLGGFNYGYTF

J gene: TRBJ2-7
clone size: -
V gene: TRBV18
D gene: TRBD1
CDR3 DNA: TGTGCCAGCTCACCACCATTACAGGGGTGGAATGGCGAGCAGTACTTC
CDR3 protein: CASSPPLQGWNGEQYF

J gene: TRBJ2-4
clone size: few
V gene: TRBV3-1/TRBV3-2
D gene: -
CDR3 DNA: TGTGCCAGCAGCTCCCTCAGGACGGGGAACATTCAGTACTTC
CDR3 protein: CASSSLRTGNIQYF

J gene: TRBJ2-7
clone size: -
V gene: TRBV7-9
D gene: TRBD1
CDR3 DNA: TGTGCCAGCAGCTTAAGGGGGACAGGACCCTACGAGCAGTACTTC
CDR3 protein: CASSLRGTGPYEQYF

J gene: TRBJ2-7
clone size: once
V gene: TRBV6-5
D gene: -
CDR3 DNA: TGTGCCACCTTTAGCGGCTGGGCGAGCTCCTACGAGCAGTACTTC
CDR3 protein: CATFSGWASSYEQYF

J gene: TRBJ1-1
clone size: -
V gene: TRBV9
D gene: -
CDR3 DNA: TGTGCCAGCACCGCGGGAAACACTGAAGCTTTCTTT
CDR3 protein: CASTAGNTEAFF

J gene: TRBJ2-7
clone size: -
V gene: TRBV24-1
D gene: TRBD1
CDR3 DNA: TGTGCCACCAGTGATTCAGGGGGCCACTACGAGCAGTACTTC
CDR3 protein: CATSDSGGHYEQYF

J gene: TRBJ1-2
clone size: -
V gene: TRBV12-5
D gene: TRBD1
CDR3 DNA: TGTGCTAGTGGTTTGGTACTGACAGGGGAAATGTCCTATGGCTACACCTTC
CDR3 protein: CASGLVLTGEMSYGYTF

J gene: TRBJ1-1
clone size: -
V gene: TRBV2
D gene: -
CDR3 DNA: TGTGCCAGCAGGCGAATATTCACTGAAGCTTTCTTT
CDR3 protein: CASRRIFTEAFF

J gene: TRBJ2-1
clone size: once
V gene: TRBV6-6
D gene: TRBD2
CDR3 DNA: TGTGCCAGCAGTGGCAGGGAGGGCTCCTACAATGAGCAGTTCTTC
CDR3 protein: CASSGREGSYNEQFF

J gene: TRBJ2-5
clone size: -
V gene: TRBV11-2
D gene: TRBD1
CDR3 DNA: TGTGCCAGCAGCTTAGGGCAGGGGGTGGGAGAGACCCAGTACTTC
CDR3 protein: CASSLGQGVGETQYF

J gene: TRBJ2-5
clone size: -
V gene: TRBV5-4
D gene: -
CDR3 DNA: TGTGCCAGCAGCTTGGCTTGGGGGGAACATCAAGAGACCCAGTACTTC
CDR3 protein: CASSLAWGEHQETQYF